Listed below are T cell receptor beta chains from one sample, sequenced in a study of cytomegalovirus exposure and HLA in healthy donors. Only in-frame clones appear in the TCRdb table, and some are missing; sequencing was by immunoSEQ multiplex PCR. The table lists roughly 100,000 clones. Sequencing was done on a sample of PBMCs. These receptors came from a man aged 40-50 years in good health and CMV-seronegative. CDR3s include the opening cysteine and the closing phenylalanine or tryptophan. A D gene is named only where the DNA matches it firmly.

>TRBV6-1|TRBD2|TRBJ2-3
CASSAWTSGKSTDTQYF
TGTGCCAGCAGTGCGTGGACTAGCGGGAAGAGCACAGATACGCAGTATTTT
>TRBV18|TRBD2|TRBJ2-3
CASSPSGGGDTQYF
TGTGCCAGCTCACCTAGCGGGGGAGGAGATACGCAGTATTTT
>TRBV6-1|TRBD1|TRBJ2-7
CASEAETGSLDEQYF
TGTGCCAGCGAAGCCGAGACAGGGAGTTTGGACGAGCAGTACTTC
>TRBV5-8|TRBD2|TRBJ2-7
CAGGASGRYEQYF
TGTGCCGGCGGGGCTAGCGGGAGGTACGAGCAGTACTTC
>TRBV29-1|.|TRBJ2-5
CSVGAGGYQETQYF
TGCAGCGTGGGGGCAGGGGGGTACCAAGAGACCCAGTACTTC
>TRBV4-1|.|TRBJ1-3
CASSQGVGAGNTIYF
TGCGCCAGCAGCCAAGGGGTAGGGGCTGGAAACACCATATATTTT
>TRBV6-1|.|TRBJ2-7
CASSEMLARAEQYF
TGTGCCAGCAGTGAAATGTTGGCGCGGGCCGAGCAGTACTTC
>TRBV6-5|.|TRBJ1-1
CASRPSGDTEAFF
TGTGCCAGCAGGCCCTCAGGGGACACTGAAGCTTTCTTT
>TRBV19|TRBD2|TRBJ2-7
CASSLLATYEQYF
TGTGCCAGTAGCCTACTAGCGACCTACGAGCAGTACTTC
>TRBV7-8|TRBD2|TRBJ2-7
CASSLGWTSVYEQYF
TGTGCCAGCAGCTTAGGTTGGACTAGCGTTTACGAGCAGTACTTC
>TRBV10-2|.|TRBJ1-4
CASREGSGGEKLFF
TGCGCCAGCAGGGAGGGCAGCGGAGGGGAAAAACTGTTTTTT
>TRBV9|TRBD2|TRBJ2-5
CASSVAHGLAGEKTQYF
TGTGCCAGCAGCGTAGCCCACGGGCTAGCGGGAGAAAAGACCCAGTACTTC
>TRBV10-2|TRBD2|TRBJ2-1
CASRAGLAGINEQFF
TGCGCCAGCAGGGCGGGACTAGCGGGAATCAATGAGCAGTTCTTC
>TRBV5-1|.|TRBJ2-5
CASSRGAGEETQYF
TGCGCCAGCAGTCGAGGAGCGGGTGAAGAGACCCAGTACTTC
>TRBV11-2|.|TRBJ1-3
CASSLLAPSMTGNTIYF
TGTGCCAGCAGCTTATTGGCCCCGTCGATGACTGGAAACACCATATATTTT
>TRBV6-1|.|TRBJ1-1
CASSESRVQITRAFF
TGTGCCAGCAGTGAGTCGCGCGTTCAAATTACGAGAGCTTTCTTT
>TRBV18|.|TRBJ2-7
CASSPSGQNYEQYF
TGTGCCAGCTCACCCTCGGGACAAAACTACGAGCAGTACTTC
>TRBV19|TRBD1|TRBJ1-4
CASSIRTGPNEKLFF
TGTGCCAGTAGTATTCGGACAGGGCCGAATGAAAAACTGTTTTTT
>TRBV9|.|TRBJ1-3
CASSPRLGDSGNTIYF
TGTGCCAGCAGCCCGAGACTAGGCGACTCTGGAAACACCATATATTTT
>TRBV7-2|TRBD1|TRBJ1-1
CASSSYRGRAMNTEAFF
TGTGCCAGCAGCTCGTACAGGGGGCGCGCCATGAACACTGAAGCTTTCTTT
>TRBV7-9|.|TRBJ1-1
CASSLVFPGDTEAFF
TGTGCCAGCAGCTTAGTGTTTCCCGGGGACACTGAAGCTTTCTTT
>TRBV7-9|TRBD1|TRBJ1-1
CASSRTGDTEAFF
TGTGCCAGCAGCCGGACAGGGGACACTGAAGCTTTCTTT
>TRBV5-1|.|TRBJ2-1
CASSLAGGYYNEQFF
TGCGCCAGCAGCTTGGCAGGGGGGTACTACAATGAGCAGTTCTTC
>TRBV29-1|.|TRBJ1-3
CSVTRGPSGNTIYF
TGCAGCGTTACGCGGGGACCCTCTGGAAACACCATATATTTT
>TRBV5-4|TRBD1|TRBJ1-1
CASSLLGTGNTEAFF
TGTGCCAGCAGCTTGTTGGGGACAGGGAACACTGAAGCTTTCTTT